These T cell receptor beta chains were read from a single sample in a study of post-analysis software for immune sequencing data. TCRdb used MiXCR to reprocess the PCR reads, holding one entry per CDR3 protein. The sample gives 820,000 or so distinct CDR3 sequences, around 53% of which show up once; over 4% is in the top ten. Sequencing was done on a sample of blood. These receptors all come from a girl aged 5-17 years with multiple sclerosis. Each CDR3 is given with its conserved first and last residue. D genes are given only for firm matches. Clone size is given for some rows only: seen once, a few or many times, or a class if the clone is expanded.

J gene,D gene,V gene,clone size,CDR3 protein,CDR3 DNA
TRBJ2-1,-,TRBV29-1,once,CSVELHREQFF,TGCAGCGTTGAATTACACAGGGAGCAGTTCTTC
TRBJ1-1,-,TRBV5-1,once,CASSLLLQGKAFF,TGCGCCAGCAGCTTGTTATTACAGGGAAAAGCTTTCTTT
TRBJ2-7,-,TRBV12-3/TRBV12-4,-,CASSAGTPGYEQYF,TGTGCCAGCAGTGCCGGGACGCCTGGGTACGAGCAGTACTTC
TRBJ2-5,-,TRBV27,-,CASSSRTQYETQYF,TGTGCCAGCAGTTCCAGGACCCAATACGAGACCCAGTACTTC
TRBJ2-7,TRBD1,TRBV9,-,CASSPGTGASSYEQYF,TGTGCCAGCAGCCCGGGGACAGGGGCTTCCTCCTACGAGCAGTACTTC
TRBJ2-1,-,TRBV29-1,-,CSVLIGWDNEQFF,TGCAGCGTTCTAATTGGGTGGGACAATGAGCAGTTCTTC
TRBJ2-4,-,TRBV4-1,-,CASSSIPGTTSYIQYF,TGCGCCAGCAGCAGTATTCCCGGGACAACTTCGTACATTCAGTACTTC
TRBJ2-7,TRBD1,TRBV4-1,-,CASSQPGTGLYEQYF,TGCGCCAGCAGCCAACCCGGGACAGGGCTATACGAGCAGTACTTC
TRBJ1-5,-,TRBV5-5,-,CASSMDTGNQPQHF,TGTGCCAGCAGCATGGACACAGGCAATCAGCCCCAGCATTTT
TRBJ1-6,TRBD1,TRBV6-5,-,CASSSIRQGYNSPLHF,TGTGCCAGCAGTTCAATCAGACAGGGCTATAATTCACCCCTCCACTTT
TRBJ1-2,-,TRBV10-3,-,CAFQEEGTYGYTF,TGTGCATTCCAGGAGGAGGGGACCTATGGCTACACCTTC
TRBJ2-1,-,TRBV12-3/TRBV12-4,-,CASSLLGEPHNEQFF,TGTGCCAGCAGTTTATTGGGGGAACCCCACAATGAGCAGTTCTTC
TRBJ2-1,TRBD1,TRBV20-1,-,CSALGQGNEQFF,TGCAGTGCTCTCGGACAGGGCAATGAGCAGTTCTTC
TRBJ2-7,-,TRBV5-1,-,CASSPLDGAYEQYF,TGCGCCAGCAGCCCGTTGGACGGAGCCTACGAGCAGTACTTC
TRBJ2-7,-,TRBV20-1,-,CSALEPRYEQYF,TGCAGTGCACTCGAACCGAGATACGAGCAGTACTTC
TRBJ2-5,-,TRBV7-6,-,CASGLAQNQETQYF,TGTGCCAGCGGCTTAGCTCAGAACCAAGAGACCCAGTACTTC
TRBJ1-2,TRBD1,TRBV7-8,-,CASSLGAGGLGYGYTF,TGTGCCAGCAGCTTAGGGGCAGGGGGCCTTGGCTATGGCTACACCTTC
TRBJ2-1,TRBD2,TRBV20-1,-,CSARDVALAGGLSEDEQFF,TGCAGTGCTAGAGATGTGGCACTAGCGGGGGGGCTGTCAGAGGATGAGCAGTTCTTC
TRBJ2-7,-,TRBV7-6,few,CASSLSTEGTYEQYF,TGTGCCAGCAGCTTAAGCACGGAAGGGACCTACGAGCAGTACTTC